This TCR beta chain appears in the sequencing data of a study of T cells in Graves' hyperthyroidism and ophthalmopathy. About the study: At the time of initial diagnosis and before any treatment, peripheral blood was collected. Study-level points and caveats: For ophthalmopathy, model prediction preceded onset by a median 6.5 months.

The V end was cut by 7 bases, the J end by 4 bases, with 16 bases between. In germline, CDR1 is SNHLY, CDR2 FYNNEI. The CDR3 has 14 residues. Regarding this clonotype: The antigen is unknown.

RNA transcripts served as the template for amplifying TCR beta CDR3 regions. An initial round of RT-PCR targeting the TCR CDR3 relied on the HTBI primer set. TCRdb analysed the multiplex PCR reads with MiXCR anew, one entry per CDR3 protein. The sample consists of about 380,000 distinct CDR3 sequences, around 18% of them appearing once. This chain connects TRBV2 to TRBJ1-2, with D possibly TRBD1 on 5 matching bases. This TCR derives from a man aged 18 to 30 with Graves' ophthalmopathy. Sequenced material: blood. CDR3 DNA sequence: TGTGCCAGCACCGGGGGGAAAGTTCTCTATGGCTACACCTTC. This encodes CASTGGKVLYGYTF.